This is a list of T cell receptor beta chains from one sample in a study of technical replicates of blood from a few donors. Some clones are missing from TCRdb's copy, which holds only in-frame ones; the method was immunoSEQ multiplex PCR. The sample contains about 80,000 clones, about 97% of which appear only once. The sequenced material came from T cells isolated from PBMCs. The receptors here all came from a human donor in good health. Each CDR3 is given with its conserved first and last residue. The D gene is left open where the match is weak. Some rows mark clone size as missing; the rest say once, few, many or name a class of expanded clone.

cdr3_aa,cdr3_nt,d_call,clone_size,j_call,v_call,cdr3_length
CASKGIGVGRDTEAFF,TGTGCCAGCAAAGGTATAGGGGTGGGGAGGGACACTGAAGCTTTCTTT,NA,once,TRBJ1-1,TRBV13,16
CASSLPGSWTANYEQYF,TGTGCCAGCAGTTTACCCGGCTCCTGGACAGCCAACTACGAGCAGTACTTC,NA,NA,TRBJ2-7,TRBV28,17
CASSLAGGPYEQYF,TGTGCCAGCAGTTTAGCGGGAGGACCCTACGAGCAGTACTTC,TRBD2,NA,TRBJ2-7,TRBV28,14
CARPNPRGGEETQYF,TGTGCCAGACCTAACCCCCGGGGGGGGGAAGAGACCCAGTACTTC,TRBD2,once,TRBJ2-5,TRBV6-4,15
CSVSGGYDRGGFSPESREQYF,TGCAGCGTCTCGGGTGGGTATGACAGGGGAGGTTTCTCCCCTGAGTCAAGAGAGCAGTACTTC,TRBD1,once,TRBJ2-7,TRBV29-1,21
CASSAPNQWTSGGTDTQYF,TGTGCCAGCAGTGCCCCTAACCAATGGACTAGCGGGGGCACAGATACGCAGTATTTT,TRBD2,NA,TRBJ2-3,TRBV2,19
CASSFLGQGSQPQHF,TGTGCCAGCAGCTTTCTGGGACAGGGTAGTCAGCCCCAGCATTTT,TRBD1,NA,TRBJ1-5,TRBV5-5,15
CASSFYYKAGRNYGYTF,TGTGCCAGCAGTTTTTATTATAAGGCAGGGCGCAACTATGGCTACACCTTC,NA,NA,TRBJ1-2,TRBV27,17
CASSLLFEQGANEQFF,TGCGCCAGCAGCTTGTTGTTCGAACAGGGGGCGAATGAGCAGTTCTTC,TRBD1,NA,TRBJ2-1,TRBV5-1,16
CASKAPGRKGYTF,TGTGCCAGTAAGGCCCCGGGGAGAAAGGGCTACACCTTC,NA,NA,TRBJ1-2,TRBV19,13
CASSLKAGGTDTQYF,TGTGCCAGCAGCTTGAAAGCGGGAGGGACAGATACGCAGTATTTT,TRBD2,NA,TRBJ2-3,TRBV5-4,15
CTSSQPRFGYTF,TGCACCAGCAGCCAACCTCGGTTTGGCTACACCTTC,NA,NA,TRBJ1-2,TRBV1,12
CASSRQVLYEQYF,TGTGCCAGCAGTCGACAGGTCTTATACGAGCAGTACTTC,NA,NA,TRBJ2-7,TRBV2,13
CASSYFFSSAGELFF,TGTGCCAGCAGTTACTTCTTTTCAAGCGCCGGGGAGCTGTTTTTT,NA,NA,TRBJ2-2,TRBV6-5,15
CASSLFRGAETQYF,TGCGCCAGCAGTCTTTTCAGGGGCGCCGAGACCCAGTACTTC,NA,NA,TRBJ2-5,TRBV4-1,14
CASSPVRTGSNTGELFF,TGTGCCAGCAGCCCAGTAAGGACAGGGTCGAACACCGGGGAGCTGTTTTTT,TRBD1,NA,TRBJ2-2,TRBV11-2,17
CASSHPPDFYEQYF,TGCGCCAGCAGCCACCCTCCCGACTTCTACGAGCAGTACTTC,NA,NA,TRBJ2-7,TRBV4-1,14
CASSPGTALSGNTIYF,TGTGCCAGCAGCCCCGGGACAGCTCTCTCTGGAAACACCATATATTTT,TRBD1,NA,TRBJ1-3,TRBV6-6,16
CASRARAAHLIQEDTQYF,TGCGCCAGCCGGGCGAGAGCGGCCCACCTAATCCAAGAAGATACGCAGTATTTT,NA,NA,TRBJ2-3,TRBV5-1,18
CAWGGGKLISGNTIYF,TGTGCCTGGGGGGGAGGCAAACTCATATCTGGAAACACCATATATTTT,NA,NA,TRBJ1-3,TRBV30,16
CASSLWNPGDSTYGYTF,TGCGCCAGCAGCTTGTGGAACCCTGGGGACAGCACCTATGGCTACACCTTC,TRBD1,NA,TRBJ1-2,TRBV5-1,17
CASSLRPSYNEQFF,TGTGCCAGCAGCTTGAGGCCCTCCTACAATGAGCAGTTCTTC,NA,NA,TRBJ2-1,TRBV7-3,14
CASKEYHSNQPQHF,TGTGCCAGCAAAGAGTACCATAGCAATCAGCCCCAGCATTTT,NA,NA,TRBJ1-5,TRBV6-5,14
CASSRTGFSFVQNIQYF,TGTGCCAGCAGCCGCACTGGGTTTAGCTTCGTCCAAAACATTCAGTACTTC,NA,NA,TRBJ2-4,TRBV11-2,17
CASSEIGTYNEQFF,TGTGCCAGCAGTGAAATCGGTACCTACAATGAGCAGTTCTTC,NA,NA,TRBJ2-1,TRBV25-1,14
CASSLAIHNQPQHF,TGTGCCAGCAGCTTAGCGATCCATAATCAGCCCCAGCATTTT,NA,once,TRBJ1-5,TRBV5-8,14
CASSLTSEQTQYF,TGTGCCAGCAGCTTGACTAGCGAGCAGACCCAGTACTTC,TRBD2,NA,TRBJ2-5,TRBV7-9,13
CASSLPQRGIYEQYF,TGTGCCAGCAGCCTCCCCCAGAGGGGGATCTACGAGCAGTACTTC,NA,once,TRBJ2-7,TRBV11-2,15
CASSPYQETQYF,TGTGCCAGCAGCCCGTACCAAGAGACCCAGTACTTC,NA,NA,TRBJ2-5,TRBV27,12
CSVEYRGRAYNEQFF,TGCAGCGTTGAATATAGGGGGAGGGCCTACAATGAGCAGTTCTTC,NA,NA,TRBJ2-1,TRBV29-1,15
CASSLALAGSSYNEQFF,TGTGCCAGCAGCTTAGCACTAGCGGGGAGCTCCTACAATGAGCAGTTCTTC,TRBD2,NA,TRBJ2-1,TRBV7-8,17
CASSFSPLGEGGDTQYF,TGCGCCAGCAGCTTCTCCCCCCTCGGGGAGGGCGGAGATACGCAGTATTTT,TRBD2,NA,TRBJ2-3,TRBV5-1,17
CAIRTTGVNYEQYF,TGTGCCATCAGAACGACAGGGGTCAACTACGAGCAGTACTTC,TRBD1,NA,TRBJ2-7,TRBV6-5,14
CASSEYRYGYTF,TGTGCCAGCAGTGAATACAGATATGGCTACACCTTC,NA,NA,TRBJ1-2,TRBV25-1,12
CASSLVRESNTEAFF,TGTGCCAGCAGCTTGGTCAGGGAAAGTAACACTGAAGCTTTCTTT,NA,NA,TRBJ1-1,TRBV5-4,15
CSTVASGRETQYF,TGCAGCACCGTCGCTAGCGGGAGGGAGACCCAGTACTTC,TRBD2,NA,TRBJ2-5,TRBV29-1,13
CASSFSDLNTEAFF,TGTGCCAGCAGTTTTTCGGACTTGAACACTGAAGCTTTCTTT,NA,NA,TRBJ1-1,TRBV28,14
CASSEGTGLVGHNEQFF,TGTGCCAGCAGTGAAGGGACAGGGCTAGTAGGCCACAATGAGCAGTTCTTC,TRBD1,NA,TRBJ2-1,TRBV6-1,17
CASSAGENEQFF,TGCGCCAGCAGTGCGGGGGAGAATGAGCAGTTCTTC,NA,NA,TRBJ2-1,TRBV10-1,12
CAWSRSPFGTGGGYTF,TGTGCCTGGAGTCGATCCCCGTTCGGGACAGGGGGCGGCTACACCTTC,TRBD1,NA,TRBJ1-2,TRBV30,16
CASSRANRTSGIHSTPNTGELFF,TGCGCCAGCAGTCGAGCGAACAGGACTAGCGGGATACATTCCACGCCGAACACCGGGGAGCTGTTTTTT,TRBD2,NA,TRBJ2-2,TRBV23-1,23
CASGTANTGELFF,TGTGCCAGCGGGACAGCGAACACCGGGGAGCTGTTTTTT,TRBD1,NA,TRBJ2-2,TRBV19,13
CASSSPGQSYGYTF,TGTGCCAGCAGTTCCCCGGGACAGTCTTATGGCTACACCTTC,TRBD1,NA,TRBJ1-2,TRBV6-5,14
CASSDVARETQYF,TGTGCCAGCAGCGACGTAGCTCGGGAGACCCAGTACTTC,NA,NA,TRBJ2-5,TRBV4-2,13
CASSLATRGPNQPQHF,TGTGCCAGCAGCTTGGCCACTCGAGGCCCCAATCAGCCCCAGCATTTT,NA,once,TRBJ1-5,TRBV5-8,16
CASSGATGPAEPQHF,TGTGCCAGTAGTGGGGCGACAGGGCCGGCGGAGCCCCAGCATTTT,TRBD1,NA,TRBJ1-5,TRBV19,15
CASSLRVRQGDQETQYF,TGCGCCAGCAGCTTGAGGGTCCGGCAGGGGGACCAAGAGACCCAGTACTTC,TRBD1,NA,TRBJ2-5,TRBV5-1,17
CASSLQGGVTEAFF,TGTGCCAGCAGTTTGCAGGGAGGCGTCACTGAAGCTTTCTTT,NA,once,TRBJ1-1,TRBV27,14
CASSLVPGQVYNEQFF,TGCGCCAGCAGCTTGGTTCCGGGACAGGTATACAATGAGCAGTTCTTC,TRBD1,NA,TRBJ2-1,TRBV5-1,16
CASSNRVINGYTF,TGTGCCAGCAGTAACAGGGTCATCAATGGCTACACCTTC,NA,NA,TRBJ1-2,TRBV27,13
CASTKSGRSSYNEQFF,TGTGCCAGCACCAAAAGTGGTCGGTCCTCCTACAATGAGCAGTTCTTC,NA,NA,TRBJ2-1,TRBV5-4,16
CASSQMDTPGYPYF,TGCGCCAGCAGCCAAATGGACACCCCGGGCTATCCCTACTTT,NA,NA,TRBJ1-6,TRBV4-1,14
CSVASGTGVTDTQYF,TGCAGCGTTGCTTCCGGGACAGGGGTAACAGATACGCAGTATTTT,TRBD1,NA,TRBJ2-3,TRBV29-1,15
CATSGDSGTAFYEQYF,TGTGCCACCAGCGGGGACTCCGGGACAGCGTTCTACGAGCAGTACTTC,NA,once,TRBJ2-7,TRBV15,16
CASSQDYSPLHF,TGCGCCAGCAGCCAAGATTACTCCCCCCTCCACTTT,NA,NA,TRBJ1-6,TRBV4-1,12